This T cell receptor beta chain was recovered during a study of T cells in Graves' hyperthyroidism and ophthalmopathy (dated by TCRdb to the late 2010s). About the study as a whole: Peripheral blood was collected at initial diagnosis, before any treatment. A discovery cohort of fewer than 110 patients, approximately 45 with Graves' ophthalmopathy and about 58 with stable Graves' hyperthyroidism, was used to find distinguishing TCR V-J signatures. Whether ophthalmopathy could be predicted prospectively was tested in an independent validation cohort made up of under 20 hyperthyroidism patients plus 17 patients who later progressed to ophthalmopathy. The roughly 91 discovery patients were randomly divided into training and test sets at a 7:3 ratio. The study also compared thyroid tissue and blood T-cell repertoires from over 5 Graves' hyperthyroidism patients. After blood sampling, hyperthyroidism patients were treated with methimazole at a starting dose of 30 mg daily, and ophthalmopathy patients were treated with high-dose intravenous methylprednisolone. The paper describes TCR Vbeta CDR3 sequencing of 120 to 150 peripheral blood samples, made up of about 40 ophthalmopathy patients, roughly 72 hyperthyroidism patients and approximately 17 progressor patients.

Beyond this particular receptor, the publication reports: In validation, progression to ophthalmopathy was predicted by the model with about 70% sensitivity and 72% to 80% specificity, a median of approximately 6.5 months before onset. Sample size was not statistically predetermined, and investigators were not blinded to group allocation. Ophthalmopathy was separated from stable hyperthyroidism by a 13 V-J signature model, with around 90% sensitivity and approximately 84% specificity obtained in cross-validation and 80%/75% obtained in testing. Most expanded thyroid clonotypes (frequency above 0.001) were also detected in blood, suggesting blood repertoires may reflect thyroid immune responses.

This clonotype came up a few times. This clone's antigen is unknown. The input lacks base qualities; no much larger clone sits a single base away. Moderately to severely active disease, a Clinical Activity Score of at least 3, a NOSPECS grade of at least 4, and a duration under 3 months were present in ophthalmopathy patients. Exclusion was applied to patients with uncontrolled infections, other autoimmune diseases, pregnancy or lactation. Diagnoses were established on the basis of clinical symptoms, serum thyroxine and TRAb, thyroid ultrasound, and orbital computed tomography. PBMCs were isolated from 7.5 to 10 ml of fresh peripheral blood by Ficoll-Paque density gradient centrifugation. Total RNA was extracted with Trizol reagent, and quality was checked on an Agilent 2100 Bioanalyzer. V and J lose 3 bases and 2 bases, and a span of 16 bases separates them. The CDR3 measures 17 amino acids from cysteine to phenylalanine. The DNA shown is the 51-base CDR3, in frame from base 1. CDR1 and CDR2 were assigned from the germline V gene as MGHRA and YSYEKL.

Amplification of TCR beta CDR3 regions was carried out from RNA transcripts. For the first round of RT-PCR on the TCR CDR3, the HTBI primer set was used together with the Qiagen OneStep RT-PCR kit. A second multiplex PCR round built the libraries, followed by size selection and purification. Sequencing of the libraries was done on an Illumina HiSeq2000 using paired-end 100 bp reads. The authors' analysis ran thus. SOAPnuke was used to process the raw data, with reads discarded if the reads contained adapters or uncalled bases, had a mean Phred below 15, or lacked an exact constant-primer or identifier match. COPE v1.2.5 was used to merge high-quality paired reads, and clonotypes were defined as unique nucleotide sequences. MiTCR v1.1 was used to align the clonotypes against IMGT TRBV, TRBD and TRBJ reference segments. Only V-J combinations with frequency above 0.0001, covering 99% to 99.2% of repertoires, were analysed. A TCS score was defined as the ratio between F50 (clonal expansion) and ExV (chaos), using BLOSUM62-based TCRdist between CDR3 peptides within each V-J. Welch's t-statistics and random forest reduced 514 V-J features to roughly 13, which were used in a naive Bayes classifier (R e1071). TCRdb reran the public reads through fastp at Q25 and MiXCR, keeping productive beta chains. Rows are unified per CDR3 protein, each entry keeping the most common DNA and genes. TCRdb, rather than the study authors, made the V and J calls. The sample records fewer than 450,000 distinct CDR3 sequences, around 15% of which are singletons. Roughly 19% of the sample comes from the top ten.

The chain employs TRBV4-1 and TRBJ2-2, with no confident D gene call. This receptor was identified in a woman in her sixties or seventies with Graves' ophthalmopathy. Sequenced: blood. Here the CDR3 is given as CASSHRSGVGNTGELFF. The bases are TGCGCCAGCAGCCACCGATCTGGAGTGGGCAACACCGGGGAGCTGTTTTTT.